This T cell receptor (beta chain) was captured in a study of cytomegalovirus exposure and HLA in healthy donors. Looking at the study overall: As released early, the data held 75 million to 90 million unique TCRs from HLA-typed donors. General study findings and limits: Accurate prediction of most subjects' HLA-A and HLA-B alleles from TCR beta sequences was reported. As a later analysis showed, a missense DCLRE1C variant was linked to trimming of TCR beta V- and J-genes.

The V gene's germline CDR1 is SGHDN and CDR2 FVKESK. The V and J ends lost 6 bases and 6 bases respectively, with 9 bases between them. The CDR3 has 11 residues. Vbeta (60) and Jbeta (13) primers were used in the PCR. Some clones are missing from TCRdb's copy, which holds only in-frame ones; the method was immunoSEQ multiplex PCR. The sample includes 70,000 to 95,000 clones, about 80% of them seen just once. Comment on this clone: What it binds is unknown.

This clonotype was sampled from a man aged 25 to 45 in good health and CMV-seropositive. Sequenced input: PBMCs. The V gene is TRBV14, the J gene TRBJ2-7; unclear D gene. This CDR3 is CASSRVTEQYF. The CDR3 region has the DNA TGTGCCAGCAGTCGGGTAACCGAGCAGTACTTC. The variable domain in full, completed from reference TRBV14 and TRBJ2-7, reads EAGVTQFPSHSVIEKGQTVTLRCDPISGHDNLYWYRRVMGKEIKFLLHFVKESKQDESGMPNNRFLAERTGGTYSTLKVQPAELEDSGVYFCASSRVTEQYFGPGTRLTVT.